This T cell receptor beta chain appears in the sequencing data of a study of Graves' ophthalmopathy and Graves' hyperthyroidism. Regarding the study as a whole: The model reached around 66% sensitivity and about 72% specificity for predicting ophthalmopathy progression.

Patients with other autoimmune diseases, uncontrolled infections, pregnancy or lactation were excluded. The starting material, 10 ml of fresh peripheral blood, provided the PBMCs. This clonotype was detected ten times or more. Its antigen is not known. Germline V gene sequence: CDR1 SQVTM, CDR2 ANQGSEA. The CDR3 extends over 17 amino acids. Trimming left V 6 bases short and J 3 bases short, with 26 bases between. Amplification from RNA transcripts yielded the TCR beta CDR3 regions. An opening RT-PCR round employed HTBI primers and preceded a second-round multiplex PCR. TCRdb recomputed calls from the multiplex PCR reads with MiXCR, one row per CDR3 protein. The table has 350,000 or so distinct CDR3 sequences, roughly a sixth seen once.

This receptor was identified in an adult man with Graves' ophthalmopathy. This rearrangement joins TRBV29-1 to TRBJ1-1; D is unclear. Material for sequencing was peripheral blood. The CDR3 nucleotides read TGCAGCGTCAAGTGGGGTTCTATTTGGTCAGACGACACTGAAGCTTTCTTT. This gives the protein CSVKWGSIWSDDTEAFF.